The present T cell receptor beta chain was sequenced within a study of blood T cell repertoires in COVID-19. Study at large: Sample material is recorded as cDNA or gDNA derived from T cells, B-cell-depleted T cells, or PBMCs.

This clone was detected only once. Per germline, CDR1 LNHDA and CDR2 SQIVND (reference sequence). With V trimmed by 6 bases and J by 7 bases, 8 bases remained unmatched. This CDR3 has 13 residues. Living in under 30 US areas, the participants were between roughly 18 and 90 years of age. Cohorts were assigned according to the clinical history that participants reported. Profiled with immunoSEQ multiplex PCR; TCRdb holds only in-frame clones, not every one. The sample consists of just over 300,000 clones, roughly 86% of them appearing once. V and J are TRBV19 and TRBJ1-2; 7 positions agree with TRBD1. This receptor was obtained from a woman aged 18 to 35 who had recovered from COVID-19. Sequenced input: PBMCs or T cells enriched from blood (not recorded which). The CDR3 coding sequence is TGTGCCAGTAGGATCCAGGGGGTCGGTGGCTACACCTTC. It specifies CASRIQGVGGYTF.